The 15 T cell receptor beta chains below come from one sample, sequenced in a study of cytomegalovirus exposure and HLA in healthy donors. PCR employed 60 Vbeta and 13 Jbeta primers. TCRdb keeps only in-frame clones here, not all; method: immunoSEQ multiplex PCR. The data show some 90,000 clones, 70% to 80% seen once. The sequenced sample consisted of PBMCs. These receptor sequences come from a man aged 30-40 years in good health and CMV-seronegative.

The chain recombines TRBV7-2 with TRBJ2-1; 7 positions match TRBD1. Germline V gene sequence: CDR1 SGHTA, CDR2 FQGNSA. This CDR3 is built from 16 residues. Trimming removed 5 bases from V and 7 bases from J; junction bases left unmatched: 14. CDR3 in amino acids: CASSQHIGQERNEQFF. The CDR3 DNA sequence: TGTGCCAGCAGCCAACATATCGGACAGGAGAGAAATGAGCAGTTCTTC. Together with reference TRBV7-2 and TRBJ2-1, the CDR3 gives the full variable domain: GAGVSQSPSNKVTEKGKDVELRCDPISGHTALYWYRQSLGQGLEFLIYFQGNSAPDKSGLPSDRFSAERTGGSVSTLTIQRTQQEDSAVYLCASSQHIGQERNEQFFGPGTRLTVL.

This chain joins TRBV12-5 and TRBJ2-1; D perhaps matches TRBD2 (6 bases). Trimming removed 1 base at V and 12 bases at J, with 13 bases between. This CDR3 is 13 amino acids long. Germline loops: CDR1 LGHNT, CDR2 FRNRAP. The CDR3 DNA reads TGTGCTAGTGGTTTGGGGGGTAGCGGACCGCAGTTCTTC. Translated, it gives CASGLGGSGPQFF.

The V call is TRBV5-4, the J call TRBJ2-3, with 8 bases fitting TRBD2. J was trimmed by 1 base and V by 5 bases; bases with no gene match: 6. Germline CDR1 and CDR2: SGHNT and YYREEE (reference sequence). This CDR3 has 15 amino acids. The CDR3 loop reads CASRTTSGRTDTQYF. The DNA of the CDR3 is TGTGCCAGCAGGACTACTAGCGGACGCACAGATACGCAGTATTTT.

The chain joins TRBV29-1 to TRBJ1-2; TRBD1 agrees at 7 bases. This CDR3 region has 14 residues. V shed 1 base and J 4 bases; nucleotides not matched to a gene: 6. CDR1 is SQVTM and CDR2 is ANQGSEA in the germline V gene. The CDR3 spells CSVEGQGVGYGYTF. The CDR3 DNA sequence: TGCAGCGTTGAAGGTCAGGGGGTAGGCTATGGCTACACCTTC.

V and J are TRBV6-1 and TRBJ2-1, with TRBD2 matching 9 bases. The CDR3 is 15 residues long. V lost 2 bases, J lost 9 bases, and 8 bases stayed unmatched. The germline CDR1 and CDR2 sequences are MNHNS and SASEGT. As DNA, the CDR3 is TGTGCCAGCAGTGAAACGGGTCTAGCGGGACGTGAGCAGTTCTTC. Protein: CASSETGLAGREQFF.

This rearrangement joins TRBV27 to TRBJ2-2; 14 bases are a match to TRBD2. The CDR3 is 17 residues long. J lost 6 bases, V lost 7 bases, and 10 bases had no gene match. In germline, CDR1 is MNHEY, CDR2 SMNVEV (reference sequence). The chain's CDR3 is CASTGTSGSGWAGELFF. DNA for the CDR3: TGTGCCAGCACGGGGACTAGCGGGAGTGGGTGGGCCGGGGAGCTGTTTTTT.

The CDR3 nucleotides read TGTGCCAGCAGTGAATTTGAGGGAACCGATAATTCACCCCTCCACTTT. As protein: CASSEFEGTDNSPLHF. This chain links TRBV25-1 with TRBJ1-6; D remains ambiguous. The germline V gene encodes CDR1 MGHDK and CDR2 SYGVNS. The V end lost 1 base, the J end lost 5 bases, and 12 bases lay between the germline ends. The CDR3 runs to 16 residues.

The chain joins TRBV9 to TRBJ2-1; D gene uncertain. This CDR3 has 13 amino acids. Trimming removed 4 bases at V and 7 bases at J, with 12 bases between. The germline V gene encodes CDR1 SGDLS and CDR2 YYNGEE. The CDR3 coding sequence is TGTGCCAGCAGCCCCCAACAGAAAAATGAGCAGTTCTTC. It encodes CASSPQQKNEQFF. Full variable domain (missing parts from reference TRBV9 and TRBJ2-1): DSGVTQTPKHLITATGQRVTLRCSPRSGDLSVYWYQQSLDQGLQFLIQYYNGEERAKGNILERFSAQQFPDLHSELNLSSLELGDSALYFCASSPQQKNEQFFGPGTRLTVL.

J is TRBJ1-4 and V is TRBV7-9; D unclear. The germline CDR1 and CDR2 sequences are SEHNR and FQNEAQ (reference sequence). Between the trimmed V and J ends, which lost 5 bases and 4 bases, there was a span of 17 bases. The CDR3 sequence is 16 residues long. The CDR3 DNA reads as TGTGCCAGCAGCCCCGGGATGGGCGGGGATAATGAAAAACTGTTTTTT. Its protein product is CASSPGMGGDNEKLFF.

The rearrangement links TRBV20-1 to TRBJ2-3, with TRBD2 matching over 7 bases. The CDR3 is 11 residues long. The V gene end was trimmed by 0 bases and the J gene end by 14 bases; junction bases not matched to a gene: 5. The V gene's germline CDR1 is DFQATT and CDR2 SNEGSKA (reference sequence). CDR3 DNA: TGCAGTGCTAGAGACAAGCGGGGCACGTATTTT. This sequence encodes CSARDKRGTYF.

The chain employs TRBV7-3 and TRBJ2-1, with 8 nucleotides matching TRBD2. The V gene end was trimmed by 2 bases and the J gene end by 2 bases; junction bases not matched to a gene: 2. The germline V gene encodes CDR1 SGHTA and CDR2 FQGTGA. The CDR3 contains 15 residues. CDR3 bases: TGTGCCAGCAGCTTAGCGGGAGGTCCCTACAATGAGCAGTTCTTC. Its translation is CASSLAGGPYNEQFF.

The CDR3 sequence is CASSQYPTGGDGYTF. The CDR3 coding sequence is TGTGCCAGCAGCCAATACCCGACAGGGGGCGATGGCTACACCTTC. The rearrangement joins TRBV5-4 to TRBJ1-2; TRBD1 agrees at 10 bases. The CDR3 totals 15 residues. The V gene end was trimmed by 4 bases and the J gene end by 6 bases; junction bases not matched to a gene: 9. CDR1 is SGHNT and CDR2 is YYREEE in the germline V gene (reference sequence).

This chain connects TRBV7-2 to TRBJ1-6, with D possibly matching TRBD1 (6 bases). Germline values: CDR1 SGHTA, CDR2 FQGNSA. This CDR3 has 17 amino acids. V lost 4 bases and J 6 bases, leaving 19 bases between the germline ends. The chain's CDR3 is CASSYQLRQVTNSPLHF. As DNA, the CDR3 is TGTGCCAGCAGCTACCAACTCAGACAGGTTACTAATTCACCCCTCCACTTT.

This clone showed up just once. The V call is TRBV5-4, the J call TRBJ1-2; unclear D gene. With 1 base removed from V and 4 bases from J, the gap between germline ends came to 11 bases. Germline loops: CDR1 SGHNT, CDR2 YYREEE (reference sequence). The CDR3 is 14 amino acids. In DNA, the CDR3 is TGTGCCAGCAGCTTGCCTGGGCCCCGCTATGGCTACACCTTC. This sequence encodes CASSLPGPRYGYTF.

The chain links TRBV18 to TRBJ1-1; no definite D call. The CDR3 runs 14 residues. V lost 8 bases to trimming and J lost 1 base, with 14 bases between them. The germline V gene encodes CDR1 KGHSH and CDR2 LQKENI. The CDR3 region has the DNA TGTGCCAGCAAACAGTCTCGAGCGAACACTGAAGCTTTCTTT. As protein: CASKQSRANTEAFF.